Sequencing of this T cell receptor (beta chain) was carried out in a study of human T cells and chemical hapten exposure. This clonotype occurred many times. Authors' data handling: TCRs per sample had a median of around 96,000 and ranged from roughly 23,224 to 700,000. TCRdb fed the RACE reads into MiXCR, producing one record per CDR3 protein. The authors' filters were not applied to this entry. The data contain about 360,000 distinct CDR3 sequences, more than 4.5% of them seen just once; the ten biggest clones take up about 2.1%. Regarding time point: patch test 1, 2 weeks after DPC sensitization. Treatment indicated: therapeutic diphenylcyclopropenone sensitization with weekly scalp DPC. Phlebotomy was performed prior to application of every patch test. The sequence was obtained from a woman between 45 and 65 years old with alopecia areata. Some clones in this sample may be carry-over from other donors' samples. Specimen: whole blood, collected in connection with sensitization to the hapten diphenylcyclopropenone (DPC).

The CDR3 DNA reads TGTGCCAGCAGTAGGGGGACAGGAGATACGCAGTATTTT. Translated, it gives CASSRGTGDTQYF. The V gene is TRBV28, the J gene TRBJ2-3; 8 bases map to TRBD1. The germline V gene has CDR1 MDHEN and CDR2 SYDVKM. This CDR3 is built from 13 residues. The ends lost 5 bases at V and 5 bases at J; junction bases unmatched: 3. The full variable domain, with the rest looked up from reference TRBV28 and TRBJ2-3, is DVKVTQSSRYLVKRTGEKVFLECVQDMDHENMFWYRQDPGLGLRLIYFSYDVKMKEKGDIPEGYSVSREKKERFSLILESASTNQTSMYLCASSRGTGDTQYFGPGTRLTVL.